This TCR beta chain was obtained from a study of PD-L1 blockade in urothelial cancer. Whole-study context: Beginning in the mid-2010s, patients received atezolizumab, given as 1,200 mg intravenously every 3 weeks. Analyses used blood from 3 weeks (second dose) and 6 weeks after treatment start. Blood yielded a median of approximately 150,000 T cells per sample.

This CDR3 comprises 16 residues. Germline V gene sequence: CDR1 KGHSH, CDR2 LQKENI. V lost 3 bases and J lost 3; bases outside the gene matches: 5. Time point given: pretreatment peripheral blood. Locally advanced or metastatic urothelial carcinoma was diagnosed in the patients. The repertoire was sequenced with immunoSEQ multiplex PCR; TCRdb's copy has only in-frame clones and lacks some. Among about 76,000 clones listed, 90% were seen once. V is TRBV18 and J is TRBJ2-1, with 10 bases identical to TRBD2. This specimen was PBMCs, taken around atezolizumab (anti-PD-L1) treatment. The TCR sequence derives from a man between 70 and 80 years old with urothelial cancer. CDR3 nucleotide sequence: TGTGCCAGCTCACCCTGGACTAGCGGAAACTACAATGAGCAGTTCTTC. It yields the protein CASSPWTSGNYNEQFF. The full variable domain, its missing parts supplied by reference TRBV18 and TRBJ2-1, is NAGVMQNPRHLVRRRGQEARLRCSPMKGHSHVYWYRQLPEEGLKFMVYLQKENIIDESGMPKERFSAEFPKEGPSILRIQQVVRGDSAAYFCASSPWTSGNYNEQFFGPGTRLTVL.